Below are 31 T cell receptor beta chains sequenced from a single sample in a study of cytomegalovirus exposure and HLA in healthy donors. PCR employed 60 Vbeta and 13 Jbeta primers. Measured with immunoSEQ multiplex PCR; TCRdb has only the in-frame clones, and not every one. The sample records roughly 72,000 clones, roughly three quarters being singletons. Source material: PBMCs. These receptors all come from a woman between 35 and 50 years old in good health and CMV-seropositive.

The chain has TRBV4-1 and TRBJ1-2; TRBD1 agrees at 7 bases. V lost 5 bases to trimming and J lost 4 bases; unmatched junction nucleotides: 10. This CDR3 is 15 amino acids long. Germline-derived CDR1 and CDR2 are MGHRA and YSYEKL. The CDR3 DNA reads TGCGCCAGCAGCTCCCGACAGGGCCTAAGCTATGGCTACACCTTC. Residues: CASSSRQGLSYGYTF.

This clone has only a few counts. This chain connects TRBV6-5 to TRBJ1-6; 8 bases map to TRBD1. Germline V gives CDR1 MNHEY, CDR2 SVGAGI. The CDR3 contains 16 residues. The V gene end was trimmed by 4 bases and the J gene end by 7 bases; junction bases not matched to a gene: 9. The CDR3 loop is CASSFRTGLRNSPLHF. The DNA of the CDR3 is TGTGCCAGCAGTTTTCGGACAGGGCTGCGGAATTCACCCCTCCACTTT.

This sequence joins TRBV19 and TRBJ2-2, with D uncertain. V was pared by 4 bases and J by 4 bases, with 7 bases between. This CDR3 is built from 13 residues. The germline CDR1 and CDR2 sequences are LNHDA and SQIVND (reference sequence). CDR3 bases: TGTGCCAGTAGTAAGCCTCCCACCGGGGAGCTGTTTTTT. It encodes CASSKPPTGELFF.

J is TRBJ2-7 and V is TRBV5-6; 7 bases line up with TRBD2. With 4 bases clipped from V and 6 bases from J, the junction kept 10 bases outside the gene matches. Germline CDR1 reads SGHDT; CDR2 reads YYEEEE. The CDR3 runs 14 residues. The CDR3 coding sequence is TGTGCCAGCAGCCCCTGGGGGGGGGAGAGCGAGCAGTACTTC. Translating it yields CASSPWGGESEQYF.

The table lists this clone with a few counts. The rearrangement joins TRBV9 to TRBJ1-1, with TRBD1 as a possible D gene (6 bases). V lost 4 bases and J lost 3, with 16 bases in between. Germline CDR1 SGDLS, CDR2 YYNGEE. The CDR3 is 15 residues long. CDR3 loop: CASSSRPDSYTEAFF. CDR3 coding DNA: TGTGCCAGCAGCTCAAGACCGGACAGTTACACTGAAGCTTTCTTT. The whole variable domain, remainder taken from reference TRBV9 and TRBJ1-1, is DSGVTQTPKHLITATGQRVTLRCSPRSGDLSVYWYQQSLDQGLQFLIQYYNGEERAKGNILERFSAQQFPDLHSELNLSSLELGDSALYFCASSSRPDSYTEAFFGQGTRLTVV.

This rearrangement joins TRBV7-6 to TRBJ2-1; 12 positions agree with TRBD2. Germline CDR1 and CDR2: SGHVS and FNYEAQ. V was clipped by 5 bases and J by 6 bases; unmatched bases: 14. The CDR3 has 18 amino acids. The CDR3 spells CASSPQTSGSLNGNEQFF. CDR3 bases: TGTGCCAGCAGCCCCCAGACTAGCGGGAGTCTGAATGGCAATGAGCAGTTCTTC.

The rearrangement links TRBV6-5 to TRBJ1-6; unclear D gene. Germline-derived CDR1 and CDR2 are MNHEY and SVGAGI. V dropped 1 base and J dropped 6 bases, with 13 bases sitting between them. The CDR3 is 16 residues long. CDR3: CASSYYRRGVNSPLHF. As DNA, the CDR3 is TGTGCCAGCAGTTACTACCGCAGAGGAGTTAATTCACCCCTCCACTTT.

This clone was detected only once. V gene TRBV2 combines with J gene TRBJ2-1; 7 nucleotides match TRBD1. Germline assignment: CDR1 SNHLY and CDR2 FYNNEI. Trimming at V came to 5 bases and at J to 3 bases, leaving 4 bases not matched to a gene. CDR3 length: 14 residues. This CDR3 is CASSRTGLYNEQFF. The DNA for the CDR3 is TGTGCCAGCAGTAGGACAGGCCTCTACAATGAGCAGTTCTTC.

The J gene is TRBJ1-2, the V gene TRBV5-1, with TRBD1 matching 7 bases. The CDR3 consists of 18 residues. Germline V gene sequence: CDR1 SGHRS, CDR2 YFSETQ. The ends lost 3 bases at V and 3 bases at J; junction bases unmatched: 17. In nucleotides, the CDR3 is TGCGCCAGCAGCTCATACAGGGGCTCCCACCCAGGGGACTATGGCTACACCTTC. Its protein is CASSSYRGSHPGDYGYTF.

This chain connects TRBV7-9 to TRBJ2-7; 7 bases line up with TRBD1. From germline, CDR1 is SEHNR and CDR2 FQNEAQ (reference sequence). The V segment lost 10 bases and the J segment 4 bases; nucleotides outside the gene matches: 13. This CDR3 is built from 14 residues. CDR3 bases: TGTGCCATCTCACGACAGGGTGTGGGGTACGAGCAGTACTTC. Translation: CAISRQGVGYEQYF.

CDR3 in DNA: TGTGCCAGTAGTATACAGCTAGCGGGATCCTACGAGCAGTACTTC. It yields the protein CASSIQLAGSYEQYF. The chain carries TRBV19 and TRBJ2-7; 9 nucleotides match TRBD2. V dropped 2 bases and J dropped 1; count of bases not matched to a gene: 3. This CDR3 region has 15 residues. CDR1 and CDR2 (germline): LNHDA, SQIVND (reference sequence).

V is TRBV7-8 and J is TRBJ2-1; D is ambiguous. Per germline, CDR1 SGHVS and CDR2 FQNEAQ. The germline V and J ends were trimmed by 5 bases and 7 bases, with 12 bases remaining between them. CDR3 size: 13 residues. The CDR3 loop is CASSSTFKNEQFF. CDR3 bases: TGTGCCAGCAGCAGCACCTTCAAGAATGAGCAGTTCTTC. Full variable domain (rest looked up from reference TRBV7-8 and TRBJ2-1): GAGVSQSPRYKVAKRGQDVALRCDPISGHVSLFWYQQALGQGPEFLTYFQNEAQLDKSGLPSDRFFAERPEGSVSTLKIQRTQQEDSAVYLCASSSTFKNEQFFGPGTRLTVL.

The gene calls are TRBV5-1 and TRBJ2-5, with D perhaps TRBD2 (6 bases). V was shortened by 0 bases and J by 4 bases, with 10 bases between the two germline ends. The CDR3 is 14 residues long. Germline V gives CDR1 SGHRS, CDR2 YFSETQ. The CDR3 DNA is TGCGCCAGCAGCTTGGAGGGAGGAACAGAGACCCAGTACTTC. Translation gives CASSLEGGTETQYF.

J is TRBJ2-5 and V is TRBV2, with a weak D call TRBD1 (6 bases). CDR1 is SNHLY, CDR2 FYNNEI, per germline. The CDR3 has 15 amino acids. Trimming pared 3 bases from V and 5 bases from J, leaving 16 bases between. This chain's CDR3 is CASSETRGGFETQYF. The CDR3 bases are TGTGCCAGCAGTGAGACCAGGGGTGGGTTCGAGACCCAGTACTTC. Filled out from reference TRBV2 and TRBJ2-5, the complete variable domain reads EPEVTQTPSHQVTQMGQEVILRCVPISNHLYFYWYRQILGQKVEFLVSFYNNEISEKSEIFDDQFSVERPDGSNFTLKIRSTKLEDSAMYFCASSETRGGFETQYFGPGTRLLVL.

This rearrangement joins TRBV7-9 to TRBJ2-6, with D perhaps matching TRBD2 (5 bases). Trimming left V 5 bases short and J 2 bases short, with 13 bases between. Germline values: CDR1 SEHNR, CDR2 FQNEAQ (reference sequence). This CDR3 has 16 amino acids. This CDR3 is CASSQERTAGANVLTF. Written as DNA, the CDR3 is TGTGCCAGCAGCCAGGAAAGGACTGCTGGGGCCAACGTCCTGACTTTC.

The rearrangement links TRBV29-1 to TRBJ2-1; 10 nucleotides agree with TRBD2. The CDR3 is 14 amino acids. Per the germline V gene, CDR1 is SQVTM and CDR2 is ANQGSEA. V trimming: 4 bases; J trimming: 8 bases; junction bases outside the gene matches: 8. The CDR3 coding sequence is TGCAGCGTTGGGGATAGCGGGGGGTCTGATGAGCAGTTCTTC. Its translation: CSVGDSGGSDEQFF.

This clone was picked up a small number of times. The rearrangement joins TRBV10-3 to TRBJ1-2, with 7 bases identical to TRBD1. V trimming: 6 bases; J trimming: 5 bases; junction bases outside the gene matches: 3. The CDR3 has 12 amino acids. Germline V gene lookup returns CDR1 ENHRY and CDR2 SYGVKD. CDR3 in DNA: TGTGCCATCAGGGACAGGTCATATGGCTACACCTTC. It translates to CAIRDRSYGYTF.

This clone has just one count. The chain joins TRBV5-1 to TRBJ2-7; D possibly corresponds to TRBD2 (7 bases). V gave up 0 bases and J gave up 1 base, with 11 bases separating them. This CDR3 spans 15 amino acids. Germline-derived CDR1 and CDR2 are SGHRS and YFSETQ. The CDR3 DNA reads TGCGCCAGCAGCTTGGCGGGGGGCCATTCCTACGAGCAGTACTTC. Residues: CASSLAGGHSYEQYF.

The chain employs TRBV2 and TRBJ1-5; D might be TRBD1 (5 bases). The CDR3 has 15 residues. The germline V gene has CDR1 SNHLY and CDR2 FYNNEI. Trimming took off 6 bases at V and 3 bases at J, with 15 bases between the two ends. CDR3 amino acids: CASSAGRAANQPQHF. CDR3 nucleotides: TGTGCCAGCAGCGCAGGGAGGGCGGCCAATCAGCCCCAGCATTTT.

The chain carries TRBV6-6 and TRBJ2-1; 7 bases line up with TRBD1. The CDR3 totals 15 residues. J gave up 6 bases and V 0 bases, and 5 bases lay outside the gene matches. Germline lookup yields CDR1 MNHNY and CDR2 SVGAGI (reference sequence). In DNA form, the CDR3 reads TGTGCCAGCAGTTACTCGGGACAGCGCCCCAATGAGCAGTTCTTC. This encodes CASSYSGQRPNEQFF.

This clone was counted many times. The CDR3 sequence: CASSRGDRTYNSPLHF. CDR3 in DNA: TGCGCCAGCAGCCGGGGGGACAGGACCTATAATTCACCCCTCCACTTT. The V gene is TRBV5-1, the J gene TRBJ1-6, with TRBD1 matching 8 bases. This CDR3 is 16 amino acids long. Germline CDR1 reads SGHRS; CDR2 reads YFSETQ. V shed 4 bases, J shed 2 bases, and the junction held 5 bases outside the gene matches.

In this sample, this clone turned up once. The chain recombines TRBV5-6 with TRBJ1-1; no clear D gene. The CDR3 spans 15 residues. Trimming took off 1 base at V and 1 base at J, with 11 bases between the two ends. CDR1 is SGHDT and CDR2 is YYEEEE in the germline V gene. CDR3 nucleotides: TGTGCCAGCAGCTTGCCGGGGATTCGGAACACTGAAGCTTTCTTT. Residues: CASSLPGIRNTEAFF.

This clone was observed once. V usage is TRBV19 and J usage is TRBJ1-2; D not certain. The V gene's germline CDR1 is LNHDA and CDR2 SQIVND (reference sequence). This CDR3 spans 13 amino acids. V was trimmed by 7 bases and J by 4 bases, leaving 13 bases between them. In DNA form, the CDR3 reads TGTGCCAGTAACCCGGGAGGAACCTATGGCTACACCTTC. Translation gives CASNPGGTYGYTF.

The chain uses TRBV5-8 and TRBJ2-3; 13 nucleotides align to TRBD2. V lost 4 bases and J lost 9; bases outside the gene matches: 5. This CDR3 is built from 14 residues. Germline CDR1 and CDR2: SGHTS and YDEGEE. CDR3 in DNA: TGTGCCAGCAGCACCCGGACTAGCGGGAGAACGCAGTATTTT. Translated, it gives CASSTRTSGRTQYF. Full variable domain (missing parts from reference TRBV5-8 and TRBJ2-3): EAGVTQSPTHLIKTRGQQATLRCSPISGHTSVYWYQQALGLGLQFLLWYDEGEERNRGNFPPRFSGRQFPNYSSELNVNALELEDSALYLCASSTRTSGRTQYFGPGTRLTVL.

The chain links TRBV18 to TRBJ2-7, with 9 bases aligning to TRBD1. Germline trimming cut 3 bases from V and 3 bases from J; bases unmatched to any gene: 6. Germline assignment: CDR1 KGHSH and CDR2 LQKENI. The CDR3 is 15 residues long. For the CDR3, the DNA is TGTGCCAGCTCACCGTCACAGGGGGCTCGCTACGAGCAGTACTTC. Translating gives CASSPSQGARYEQYF. The full variable domain, its missing parts supplied by reference TRBV18 and TRBJ2-7, is NAGVMQNPRHLVRRRGQEARLRCSPMKGHSHVYWYRQLPEEGLKFMVYLQKENIIDESGMPKERFSAEFPKEGPSILRIQQVVRGDSAAYFCASSPSQGARYEQYFGPGTRLTVT.

This clone showed up just a few times. The chain recombines TRBV19 with TRBJ2-6, with D perhaps matching TRBD1 (6 bases). V shed 3 bases and J shed 0 bases, with 21 bases lying between them. The CDR3 totals 20 residues. Germline V CDR1 and CDR2: LNHDA, SQIVND (reference sequence). This CDR3 reads CASSIMMDSSLGSGANVLTF. DNA of the CDR3: TGTGCCAGTAGTATTATGATGGACAGTTCGTTGGGCTCTGGGGCCAACGTCCTGACTTTC.

The rearrangement joins TRBV18 to TRBJ2-5; D remains ambiguous. The J call may be wrong; the DNA end is better matched by TRBJ2-7. Germline V gives CDR1 KGHSH, CDR2 LQKENI. This CDR3 is 12 amino acids long. The DNA for the CDR3 is TGTGCCAGCGGTATGACGGGTGGCGAGCAGTACTTC. As protein: CASGMTGGEQYF.

The gene calls are TRBV10-3 and TRBJ1-3; D ambiguous. Trimming stripped 2 bases from V and 3 bases from J, with 14 bases between. Germline loops: CDR1 ENHRY, CDR2 SYGVKD. CDR3 length equals 16 residues. This CDR3 reads CAISEEGLDLGNTIYF. The CDR3 nucleotides are TGTGCCATCAGTGAGGAAGGACTCGACCTTGGAAACACCATATATTTT.

CDR3 protein: CASSLGQVGGSYGYTF. In DNA, the CDR3 is TGTGCCAGCAGCTTAGGGCAAGTGGGGGGTAGCTATGGCTACACCTTC. The chain carries TRBV7-2 and TRBJ1-2, with D tentatively TRBD1 (5 bases). The germline V gene encodes CDR1 SGHTA and CDR2 FQGNSA. Trimming stripped 1 base from V and 4 bases from J, with 16 bases between. This CDR3 is 16 amino acids long.

The chain employs TRBV2 and TRBJ1-5; a weak D match, TRBD1 (6 bases). The CDR3 is made up of 13 amino acids. Germline values: CDR1 SNHLY, CDR2 FYNNEI. V lost 7 bases to trimming and J lost 4 bases, with 11 bases between them. CDR3 amino acids: CASNGRGNQPQHF. As DNA, the CDR3 is TGTGCCAGCAACGGGAGGGGGAATCAGCCCCAGCATTTT.

A few counts support this clone. This chain links TRBV6-1 with TRBJ2-7; TRBD2 matches 9 bases. Germline V gives CDR1 MNHNS, CDR2 SASEGT. Trimming cost V 6 bases and J 2 bases; bases outside gene matches: 5. The CDR3 has 14 residues. Here the CDR3 reads CASRGGGETYEQYF. For the CDR3, the DNA is TGTGCCAGCAGAGGCGGGGGGGAAACCTACGAGCAGTACTTC.